Below, one T cell receptor beta chain is given with its context. The antigen is unknown. The data derive from a study of shared clonotypes between healthy human individuals. Study results and caveats: It was only blood that was sampled, and tissue repertoires likely differ. Naive subsets tended to show greater estimated richness than memory subsets.

J was trimmed by 5 bases and V by 4 bases; bases with no gene match: 7. Germline V CDR1 and CDR2: SEHNR, FQNEAQ (reference sequence). The CDR3 sequence is 15 residues long. Both subsets, CD45RA+ naive and CD45RA-negative memory, were split from the CD4+ cells. The protocol was immunoSEQ multiplex PCR, while the TCRdb copy is restricted to in-frame clones and leaves out a portion. The data show some 580,000 clones, with more than 95% seen just once and about 0.06% held by the top ten. This clonotype was sampled from a woman under 40 in good health. The chain employs TRBV7-9 and TRBJ2-3; TRBD1 aligns across 9 bases. The material sequenced was naive CD4+ T cells sorted from blood. The subset here: CD45RA+ positively selected. CDR3 in amino acids: CASSSTGGARDTQYF. Written as DNA, the CDR3 is TGTGCCAGCAGCTCGACAGGGGGTGCACGAGATACGCAGTATTTT.